These 3 T cell receptor beta chains originate from one sample sequenced in a study of ipilimumab plus nivolumab after autologous stem cell transplantation. TCRdb keeps only in-frame clones here, not all; method: immunoSEQ multiplex PCR. This table holds 10,000 to 15,000 clones, around four fifths found once. The sample was PBMCs, taken in a trial of ipilimumab plus nivolumab as post-transplant consolidation. Source of these receptors: a male donor with diffuse large B-cell lymphoma.

The rearrangement uses TRBV5-6 and TRBJ2-7; maybe TRBD2 (6 bases). Germline V gene data show CDR1 as SGHDT and CDR2 as YYEEEE. The CDR3 sequence is 16 residues long. V lost 4 bases to trimming and J lost 4 bases, with 21 bases between them. In nucleotides, the CDR3 is TGTGCCAGCAGCCTGACTAGTCCCGGGGGTCGGTACGAGCAGTACTTC. Encoded protein: CASSLTSPGGRYEQYF.

This clone occurred once. This chain connects TRBV4-1 to TRBJ2-3; no clear D. The CDR3 spans 14 residues. Germline assignment: CDR1 MGHRA and CDR2 YSYEKL. Between the trimmed V and J ends, which lost 4 bases and 4 bases, there was a span of 12 bases. The CDR3 spells CASSPSPGPDTQYF. Here the CDR3 DNA reads TGCGCCAGCAGCCCCTCGCCGGGCCCAGATACGCAGTATTTT.

V usage is TRBV6-1 and J usage is TRBJ2-1; 11 bases fit TRBD2. This CDR3 comprises 14 residues. V gave up 7 bases and J gave up 9 bases; unmatched junction bases: 8. The germline V gene has CDR1 MNHNS and CDR2 SASEGT. CDR3 DNA: TGTGCCAGCAACATAGCGGGAGGGCCTGTTGAGCAGTTCTTC. As protein: CASNIAGGPVEQFF.